This T cell receptor beta chain was observed in a study of response to subunit inactivated influenza vaccine. General study points: That few new T cells are recruited by each seasonal influenza vaccination was the authors' suggestion.

With regard to this clonotype: The antigen is undetermined.

TCRdb analysed the RT-PCR reads with MiXCR anew, one entry per CDR3 protein. Of about 700,000 distinct CDR3 sequences listed, around 14% are singletons. The CDR3 extends over 15 amino acids. The ends lost 1 base at V and 4 bases at J; junction bases unmatched: 5. The chain combines TRBV12-3 or TRBV12-4 with TRBJ2-7; 9 bases map to TRBD2. This TCR was sampled from a man aged 50 to 59 who received an inactivated influenza vaccine. The source material was PBMCs from blood, sampled 14 days before vaccination. In DNA, the CDR3 is TGTGCCAGCAGTTTAGGCGGGGGGGCCGGATACGAGCAGTACTTC. Its protein product is CASSLGGGAGYEQYF.